These 25 T cell receptor beta chains came from one sample sequenced in a study of blood T cell repertoires in COVID-19. Sequenced by immunoSEQ multiplex PCR; TCRdb stores in-frame clones only, minus some. The sample carries 300,000 to 400,000 clones, about 87% recorded once. Sequenced: peripheral blood. These receptors all stem from a woman in her forties or fifties who had recovered from COVID-19.

A word on this clone: The DNA is omitted, as the CDR3 cannot be located on it reliably, and the CDR3 follows TCRdb's listing. This chain links TRBV30 with TRBJ1-2; the table assigns TRBD1, which was not confirmed against the DNA. The germline V gene has CDR1 GTSNPN and CDR2 SVGIG (reference sequence). The CDR3 comprises 11 residues, both ends counted. This CDR3 is CAWSVGQGSTF.

The chain combines TRBV11-2 with TRBJ1-1; no definite D call. Germline V gives CDR1 SGHAT, CDR2 FQNNGV. CDR3 length: 11 amino acids. Trimming took 2 bases from V and 8 from J, leaving 6 bases between them. The CDR3 here is CASSLSREAFF. As DNA, the CDR3 is TGTGCCAGCAGCTTATCGAGAGAAGCTTTCTTT.

The V and J genes are TRBV3-1 (or the pseudogene TRBV3-2) and TRBJ1-5; D not resolved. Trimming shortened V by 4 bases and J by 2 bases, and 9 bases separated the two germline ends. The CDR3 extends over 14 amino acids. CDR1 is LGHDT, CDR2 YNNKEL, per germline (reference sequence). CDR3 in DNA: TGTGCCAGCAGCCCTGACACTGGCAATCAGCCCCAGCATTTT. Amino acids: CASSPDTGNQPQHF.

This clone was picked up one time. The chain uses TRBV27 and TRBJ2-1; 11 nucleotides agree with TRBD2. V lost 5 bases to trimming and J lost 10 bases; unmatched junction nucleotides: 16. CDR3 length: 17 amino acids. In germline, CDR1 is MNHEY, CDR2 SMNVEV (reference sequence). The CDR3 here is CASSPDSGRALLGEQFF. The CDR3 DNA reads as TGTGCCAGCAGTCCCGATAGCGGGAGGGCCCTCCTTGGAGAGCAGTTCTTC.

The chain combines TRBV5-4 with TRBJ2-3; D perhaps matches TRBD2 (7 bases). V lost 3 bases to trimming and J lost 3 bases, with 17 bases between them. The V gene's germline CDR1 is SGHNT and CDR2 YYREEE (reference sequence). The CDR3 runs to 16 residues. The chain's CDR3 is CASSWGGASRTDTQYF. The DNA of the CDR3 is TGTGCCAGCAGCTGGGGGGGGGCATCTCGGACAGATACGCAGTATTTT.

The rearrangement uses TRBV27 and TRBJ2-1; 10 nucleotides align to TRBD1. This CDR3 contains 15 residues. J was trimmed by 6 bases and V by 8 bases; bases with no gene match: 10. The germline V gene encodes CDR1 MNHEY and CDR2 SMNVEV (reference sequence). The CDR3 DNA sequence: TGTGCCAGCCGGGGACAGGGGAATATCGGCAATGAGCAGTTCTTC. Its translation: CASRGQGNIGNEQFF.

In regard to this clone: This sample also contains other DNA sequences that code for the same CDR3. The chain employs TRBV7-9 and TRBJ2-5; D not certain. V was pared by 4 bases and J by 4 bases, with 4 bases between. This CDR3 comprises 11 residues. CDR1 is SEHNR, CDR2 FQNEAQ, per germline (reference sequence). The CDR3 region is CASSSGETQYF. The CDR3 DNA reads TGTGCCAGCAGCTCCGGAGAGACCCAGTACTTC.

The chain combines TRBV10-1 with TRBJ2-1, with TRBD2 matching over 10 bases. Germline loops: CDR1 WNHNN, CDR2 SYGVQD (reference sequence). The junction had 13 bases not matched to a gene; V was cut back by 4 bases and J by 7 bases. The CDR3 is 17 residues long. Written as DNA, the CDR3 is TGCGCCAGCAGTGGAGTCAGCGGGGGGGCCCAATTGAATGAGCAGTTCTTC. Protein sequence: CASSGVSGGAQLNEQFF.

The rearrangement uses TRBV27 and TRBJ2-7; 8 positions agree with TRBD1. This CDR3 has 14 residues. CDR1 and CDR2 (germline): MNHEY, SMNVEV (reference sequence). Germline trimming cut 4 bases from V and 3 bases from J; bases unmatched to any gene: 5. CDR3 coding DNA: TGTGCCAGCAGTTCTCGGACAGGGAGCTACGAGCAGTACTTC. This codes for CASSSRTGSYEQYF.

This chain uses TRBV7-8 with TRBJ1-6; the D is unclear. The CDR3 has 15 amino acids. Trimming removed 4 bases at V and 8 bases at J, with 15 bases between. Looked up from germline, CDR1 is SGHVS and CDR2 is FQNEAQ. This CDR3 is CASSSVSGRYSPLHF. CDR3 coding DNA: TGTGCCAGCAGCTCGGTTAGCGGCAGATATTCACCCCTCCACTTT.

This rearrangement joins TRBV11-1 to TRBJ2-3, with D maybe TRBD2 (6 bases). The ends were cut back, 1 base at V and 4 bases at J, with 15 bases in the middle. CDR1 and CDR2 (germline): SGHAT, FQDESV (reference sequence). This CDR3 is 16 amino acids long. The CDR3 bases are TGTGCCAGCAGCTTAGTGGGAGCGGGCCCCTCAGATACGCAGTATTTT. It encodes CASSLVGAGPSDTQYF.

A word on this clone: A junction end diverges from the germline sequence, so it may reflect a read error. The V gene is TRBV7-7, the J gene TRBJ2-1, with TRBD1 matching 7 bases. In germline, CDR1 is SSHAT, CDR2 FNYEAQ (reference sequence). This CDR3 is 13 amino acids long. CDR3 amino acids: CASSKDRNNEQFF. The CDR3 DNA sequence: TGTGCTAGCAGCAAGGACAGGAACAATGAGCAGTTCTTC.

J is TRBJ1-3 and V is TRBV15; possible D gene TRBD1, 6 bases. The CDR3 extends over 17 amino acids. Germline V gene sequence: CDR1 LNHNV, CDR2 YYDKDF (reference sequence). Trimming left V 3 bases short and J 0 bases short, with 15 bases between. The CDR3 DNA reads as TGTGCCACCAGCAGGGACAGAGTAGATCTCTCTGGAAACACCATATATTTT. This translates into CATSRDRVDLSGNTIYF.

The chain uses TRBV28 and TRBJ2-3; TRBD2 matches at 9 bases. The CDR3 spans 16 residues. Germline V CDR1 and CDR2: MDHEN, SYDVKM. J was trimmed by 2 bases and V by 5 bases; bases with no gene match: 8. The CDR3 protein is CASSPNKRGDTDTQYF. In nucleotides, the CDR3 is TGTGCCAGCAGTCCCAACAAGCGGGGGGACACAGATACGCAGTATTTT.

This clone came up once. This sequence joins TRBV11-1 and TRBJ1-3; 7 bases are a match to TRBD1. The CDR3 has 16 residues. J lost 4 bases, V lost 0 bases, and 6 bases had no gene match. The V gene's germline CDR1 is SGHAT and CDR2 FQDESV (reference sequence). The CDR3 sequence: CASSLARGTVGNTIYF. CDR3 DNA sequence: TGTGCCAGCAGCTTAGCGCGCGGGACAGTCGGAAACACCATATATTTT.

V is TRBV24-1 and J is TRBJ2-3; D is undetermined. The V end lost 2 bases, the J end lost 0 bases, and 5 bases lay between the germline ends. Germline V gene lookup returns CDR1 KGHDR and CDR2 SFDVKD. This CDR3 comprises 14 residues. CDR3 amino acids: CATSDSRSTDTQYF. The CDR3 DNA is TGTGCCACCAGTGATTCTAGGAGCACAGATACGCAGTATTTT.

J is TRBJ2-7 and V is TRBV9, with D perhaps matching TRBD2 (6 bases). This CDR3 has 12 amino acids. V was clipped by 1 base and J by 7 bases, with 9 bases between them. The germline V gene encodes CDR1 SGDLS and CDR2 YYNGEE. CDR3: CASSVSGGEQYF. DNA for the CDR3: TGTGCCAGCAGCGTAAGTGGGGGGGAGCAGTACTTC.

The J gene is TRBJ2-5, the V gene TRBV7-3, with D tentatively TRBD1 (6 bases). Germline CDR1 and CDR2: SGHTA and FQGTGA. This CDR3 has 14 residues. With 3 bases removed from V and 5 bases from J, the gap between germline ends came to 13 bases. The CDR3 loop reads CASSFGGPAETQYF. The CDR3 bases are TGTGCCAGCAGCTTTGGGGGCCCGGCTGAGACCCAGTACTTC.

The chain recombines TRBV19 with TRBJ2-7; 9 nucleotides line up with TRBD1. Germline assignment: CDR1 LNHDA and CDR2 SQIVND (reference sequence). The CDR3 has 15 residues. Trimming cost V 3 bases and J 3 bases; bases outside gene matches: 6. CDR3 DNA: TGTGCCAGTAGTATCGGGGGGACAGGGCGCTACGAGCAGTACTTC. Translation: CASSIGGTGRYEQYF.

At least ten counts were recorded for this clone. The chain couples TRBV19 to TRBJ2-3, with D tentatively TRBD2 (5 bases). The germline V gene has CDR1 LNHDA and CDR2 SQIVND (reference sequence). The CDR3 is 14 residues long. Deletions cut 2 bases from V and 4 bases from J, with 10 bases between. The CDR3 nucleotides read TGTGCCAGTAGTATATTGTCAGCGGCAGATACGCAGTATTTT. This translates into CASSILSAADTQYF.

This clone has at least ten counts. The V call is TRBV7-2, the J call TRBJ2-2, with 7 bases aligning to TRBD1. V gave up 9 bases and J gave up 1 base; unmatched junction bases: 5. This CDR3 contains 14 residues. Germline V lookup: CDR1 SGHTA, CDR2 FQGNSA. The CDR3: CARETGMNTGELFF. CDR3 DNA sequence: TGTGCCAGGGAGACAGGGATGAACACCGGGGAGCTGTTTTTT.

The V and J genes are TRBV7-3 and TRBJ2-1; D not resolved. V was shortened by 5 bases and J by 0 bases, with 11 bases between the two germline ends. Germline V gives CDR1 SGHTA, CDR2 FQGTGA. The CDR3 consists of 15 residues. DNA of the CDR3: TGTGCCAGCAGCGCGACTGGTAGCTCCTACAATGAGCAGTTCTTC. Its translation is CASSATGSSYNEQFF. Based on the CDR3 plus reference TRBV7-3 and TRBJ2-1, the full variable domain is GAGVSQTPSNKVTEKGKYVELRCDPISGHTALYWYRQSLGQGPEFLIYFQGTGAADDSGLPNDRFFAVRPEGSVSTLKIQRTERGDSAVYLCASSATGSSYNEQFFGPGTRLTVL.

V gene TRBV7-9 combines with J gene TRBJ2-7; tentative D call: TRBD1 (5 bases). V was pared by 6 bases and J by 4 bases, with 10 bases between. This CDR3 contains 12 residues. Germline V CDR1 and CDR2: SEHNR, FQNEAQ (reference sequence). The chain's CDR3 is CASSSGLYEQYF. The CDR3 DNA sequence: TGTGCCAGCAGTTCAGGGTTATACGAGCAGTACTTC. The entire variable domain, with the rest obtained from reference TRBV7-9 and TRBJ2-7, is as follows: DTGVSQNPRHKITKRGQNVTFRCDPISEHNRLYWYRQTLGQGPEFLTYFQNEAQLEKSRLLSDRFSAERPKGSFSTLEIQRTEQGDSAMYLCASSSGLYEQYFGPGTRLTVT.

The J gene is TRBJ1-4, the V gene TRBV6-2 or TRBV6-3, with D perhaps matching TRBD1 (6 bases). Germline V gives CDR1 MNHEY, CDR2 SVGEGT. The CDR3 runs to 16 residues. The V end lost 0 bases, the J end lost 2 bases, and 10 bases lay between the germline ends. CDR3 region: CASSYSQGRTNEKLFF. The CDR3 nucleotides are TGTGCCAGCAGTTACTCGCAGGGGCGGACTAATGAAAAACTGTTTTTT.

The CDR3 reads CATSRYSDRRHNQPQHF. CDR3 coding DNA: TGTGCCACCAGCAGATACTCGGACAGGCGACACAATCAGCCCCAGCATTTT. The chain carries TRBV15 and TRBJ1-5, with 7 positions matching TRBD1. CDR3 size: 17 residues. Germline lookup yields CDR1 LNHNV and CDR2 YYDKDF (reference sequence). V dropped 2 bases and J dropped 3; count of bases not matched to a gene: 10.